This T cell receptor beta chain was captured by sequencing in a study of T cells in Graves' hyperthyroidism and ophthalmopathy (dated by TCRdb to the late 2010s). Turning to the overall study: Peripheral blood samples were taken at the time of initial diagnosis, prior to any treatment. To identify distinguishing TCR V-J signatures, a discovery cohort of around 100 patients was used, comprising roughly 45 with Graves' ophthalmopathy and approximately 58 with stable Graves' hyperthyroidism. Prospective prediction of ophthalmopathy was tested in an independent validation cohort of fewer than 20 hyperthyroidism patients and some 17 patients who later progressed to ophthalmopathy. The 100 or so discovery patients were divided at random into training and test sets in a 7:3 ratio. In addition, the study compared T-cell repertoires in thyroid tissue and in blood from roughly six Graves' hyperthyroidism patients. Once sampling was done, hyperthyroidism patients were given methimazole at a starting dose of 30 mg daily, whereas ophthalmopathy patients were given high-dose intravenous methylprednisolone. The paper describes TCR Vbeta CDR3 sequencing of fewer than 150 peripheral blood samples, made up of 40 to 45 ophthalmopathy patients, 70 to 75 hyperthyroidism patients and roughly 17 progressor patients.

Beyond this particular receptor, the publication reports: A model built on a 13 V-J signature distinguished ophthalmopathy from stable hyperthyroidism, reaching 85% to 90% sensitivity and about 81% specificity in cross-validation and 80%/75% in testing. Most expanded thyroid clonotypes (frequency above 0.001) were also found in blood, which suggests that blood repertoires may mirror thyroid immune responses. Sample size was not statistically predetermined, and investigators were not blinded to group allocation. In validation, the model predicted progression to ophthalmopathy a median of around six months before onset, with about 64% sensitivity and roughly 77% specificity.

Amplification of TCR beta CDR3 regions was carried out from RNA transcripts. A first-round RT-PCR of the TCR CDR3 used the HTBI primer set with the Qiagen OneStep RT-PCR kit. A second multiplex PCR round built the libraries, followed by size selection and purification. The libraries were sequenced on an Illumina HiSeq2000 using paired-end 100 bp reads. Per the original workflow: Raw data were processed with SOAPnuke, discarding reads with adapters, uncalled bases, mean Phred below 15, or no exact constant-primer or identifier match. COPE v1.2.5 was used to merge the high-quality paired reads, and each unique nucleotide sequence was defined as a clonotype. Clonotypes were aligned to IMGT TRBV, TRBD and TRBJ reference segments using MiTCR v1.1. Only V-J combinations with frequency above 0.0001, covering about 99% of repertoires, were analysed. The TCS score was defined as F50 (clonal expansion) divided by E x V (chaos), with BLOSUM62-based TCRdist calculated between CDR3 peptides within each V-J. Welch's t-statistics and random forest reduced 450 to 600 V-J features to 13, which were used in a naive Bayes classifier (R e1071). TCRdb reran the public reads through fastp at Q25 and MiXCR, keeping productive beta chains. Each record represents a unique CDR3 protein, reported with the most common genes and DNA among its rows. In this record, the V and J calls reflect TCRdb's handling and not the investigators' own analysis. For this sample there are some 510,000 distinct CDR3 sequences; more than 20% appear just once. Approximately 26% of the sample lies in the top ten.

A patient counted as having stable Graves' hyperthyroidism if no progression to ophthalmopathy occurred over 18 months of follow-up. The hyperthyroidism patients were between 18 and 65 years old and newly diagnosed, with a disease duration of less than 2 months. Any patient with an uncontrolled infection, another autoimmune disease, pregnancy or lactation was excluded. Diagnoses were based on clinical symptoms, serum thyroxine and TRAb, thyroid ultrasound and orbital computed tomography. PBMCs were separated from roughly 10 ml of fresh peripheral blood using Ficoll-Paque density gradient centrifugation. Total RNA was extracted with Trizol reagent, and quality was checked on an Agilent 2100 Bioanalyzer. Spanning cysteine to phenylalanine, the CDR3 consists of 11 amino acids. Only the CDR3 part of the read is kept: 33 bases, read in frame from the first base. The germline V gene (reference sequence) specifies SGHNT as CDR1 and YYREEE as CDR2.

For this clonotype: The antigen it binds to is not known. The germline gene is not matched at one end of the junction; a read error may be the cause.

The chain uses TRBV5-4 and TRBJ2-5, with no reliable assignment of the D segment. Source material: blood. This TCR derives from a man aged 18 to 35 with Graves' hyperthyroidism. The DNA reads as follows: TGTGCCAGCAGCTTGGATGAGACCAAGTACTTC. This codes for CASSLDETKYF.